This T cell receptor (beta chain) was profiled in a study of cytomegalovirus exposure and HLA in healthy donors. Study background: In a later analysis, the 90 to 150 validation repertoires were reported to have used the same platform as the approximately 620 first-cohort repertoires. Study conclusions and caveats: A subsequent analysis found that TCR clusters from the first cohort also tended to co-occur in the 90 to 150 validation repertoires, with approximately 94% of cluster scores above 0.

CDR1 and CDR2 from the germline V gene are SGHTA and FQGNSA. Trimming took 5 bases from V and 4 from J, leaving 17 bases between them. This CDR3 has 15 residues. A remark on this clone: Its antigen is as yet unknown.

The method was immunoSEQ multiplex PCR; TCRdb's version includes in-frame clones alone and lacks a portion of them. The data contain 150,000 to 200,000 clones, roughly 90% of them singletons. The sequencing sample was made of PBMCs. The V call is TRBV7-2, the J call TRBJ1-1; unclear D gene. The sequence was obtained from a woman between 18 and 30 years old in good health and CMV-seronegative. CDR3 sequence reads: CASSPHAGGGTEAFF. The CDR3 bases are TGTGCCAGCAGCCCACACGCTGGAGGTGGCACTGAAGCTTTCTTT. The variable domain in full, with the rest retrieved from reference TRBV7-2 and TRBJ1-1, is GAGVSQSPSNKVTEKGKDVELRCDPISGHTALYWYRQSLGQGLEFLIYFQGNSAPDKSGLPSDRFSAERTGGSVSTLTIQRTQQEDSAVYLCASSPHAGGGTEAFFGQGTRLTVV.